The 4 T cell receptor beta chains presented below share a single source sample, sequenced in a study of identical twins. TCRdb re-called the 5' RACE reads with MiXCR, one entry per CDR3 protein. Of around 1.7 million distinct CDR3 sequences in the sample, roughly a third were seen once. The sequencing sample was made of cord blood. These receptors came from a newborn girl in good health.

The V gene is TRBV3-1, the J gene TRBJ2-7; D is perhaps TRBD1 (5 bases). Germline V gene lookup returns CDR1 LGHDT and CDR2 YNNKEL (reference sequence). The CDR3 length is 13 residues. V dropped 5 bases and J dropped 3 bases, with 11 bases sitting between them. CDR3 nucleotides: TGTGCCAGCAGCTGGGGCGGACACTACGAGCAGTACTTC. It yields the protein CASSWGGHYEQYF.

Only a few counts were recorded for this clonotype. The chain is built from TRBV28 and TRBJ2-4; a possible D gene is TRBD2 (6 bases). The J call is in doubt because the DNA end fits TRBJ2-7 better. The length of the CDR3 is 14 residues. Per the germline V gene, CDR1 is MDHEN and CDR2 is SYDVKM. The CDR3, as DNA: TGTGCCAGCAGTCGGGGGACCAAAGCGTACGAGCAGTACTTC. It yields the protein CASSRGTKAYEQYF.

The table lists this clonotype with a few counts. The chain employs TRBV27 and TRBJ1-1; 8 nucleotides line up with TRBD1. V lost 4 bases, J lost 5 bases, and 6 bases stayed unmatched. The CDR3 has 14 residues. Germline V gene lookup returns CDR1 MNHEY and CDR2 SMNVEV (reference sequence). For the CDR3, the DNA is TGTGCCAGCAGTTCCCGCAGGGGGCGAACTGAAGCTTTCTTT. This translates into CASSSRRGRTEAFF.

This rearrangement joins TRBV6-5 to TRBJ2-7; a weak D match, TRBD1 (6 bases). There are 13 residues in the CDR3. V was clipped by 5 bases and J by 3 bases, with 11 bases between them. The germline V gene has CDR1 MNHEY and CDR2 SVGAGI. The chain's CDR3 is CASSRQDGYEQYF. CDR3 sequence (DNA): TGTGCCAGCAGTCGACAGGACGGCTACGAGCAGTACTTC.